This T cell receptor beta chain is from a study of blood T cells in healthy people across ages. Regarding the study as a whole: Conclusively comparing naive with antigen-experienced cells was impossible with unsorted PBMCs.

This clonotype was found a few times. The antigen is unknown. The use of a sample-barcoded 5' primer and a J-beta primer mix characterized a second PCR of roughly 6 to 12 cycles. TCRdb redid the calling of the 5' RACE reads with MiXCR, one entry per CDR3 protein. Of some 800,000 distinct CDR3 sequences listed, about 25% are singletons. The sample was also reused in another study, on T cells of mothers and their children. This second report adds: In this cohort, donors were three healthy Caucasian mothers plus their six children. The TCR beta CDR3 read count exceeded 10 million for each mother and was about 2.8 million for each child. No clone of persistent microchimeric T cells was detected.

The sample was blood. This receptor was taken from a boy younger than 18 in good health.

Here the CDR3 reads CASSLPGTGRDTQYF. CDR3 nucleotides: TGTGCCAGCAGTTTACCCGGGACAGGGCGGGATACGCAGTATTTT. The chain carries TRBV28 and TRBJ2-3; TRBD1 matches 9 bases. From germline, CDR1 is MDHEN and CDR2 SYDVKM. This CDR3 comprises 15 residues. The J segment lost 6 bases and the V segment lost 2 bases, leaving 6 bases of the junction unmatched.